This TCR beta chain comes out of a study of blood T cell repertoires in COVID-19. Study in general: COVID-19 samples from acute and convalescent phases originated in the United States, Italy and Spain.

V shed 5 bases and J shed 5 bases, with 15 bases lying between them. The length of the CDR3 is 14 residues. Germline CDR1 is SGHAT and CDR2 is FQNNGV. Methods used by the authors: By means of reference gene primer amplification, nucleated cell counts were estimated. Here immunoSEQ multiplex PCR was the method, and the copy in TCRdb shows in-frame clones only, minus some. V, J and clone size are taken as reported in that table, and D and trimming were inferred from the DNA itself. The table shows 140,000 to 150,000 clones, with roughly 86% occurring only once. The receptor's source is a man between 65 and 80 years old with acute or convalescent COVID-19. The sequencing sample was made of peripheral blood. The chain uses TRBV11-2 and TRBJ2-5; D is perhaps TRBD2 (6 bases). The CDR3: CASSQLVGGETQYF. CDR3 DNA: TGTGCCAGCAGCCAGCTGGTGGGAGGTGAGACCCAGTACTTC.